The 21 T cell receptor beta chains below were found in one sample sequenced in a study of T-cell memory formation after mild COVID-19. MiXCR, applied by TCRdb to the 5' RACE reads, yields one record per CDR3 protein. The sample has some 68,000 distinct CDR3 sequences; around 15% are singletons. The sequenced material came from PBMCs or a T cell subset sorted from them (not recorded which). The receptors stem from an adult woman who had mild COVID-19 (a few samples of this study predate the infection). Cell type and time point are not known.

This clonotype appeared a few times. This rearrangement joins TRBV9 to TRBJ2-1; 8 bases fit TRBD1. V lost 2 bases to trimming and J lost 6 bases; unmatched junction nucleotides: 4. This CDR3 comprises 14 residues. CDR1 is SGDLS and CDR2 is YYNGEE in the germline V gene. The CDR3 is CASSVRQGFNEQFF. In DNA, the CDR3 is TGTGCCAGCAGCGTCAGACAGGGGTTCAATGAGCAGTTCTTC.

This clonotype was detected a few times. The V gene is TRBV7-9, the J gene TRBJ2-5; weak D call: TRBD2 (6 bases). CDR3 length equals 13 residues. V shed 3 bases and J shed 7 bases, with 12 bases lying between them. Germline loops: CDR1 SEHNR, CDR2 FQNEAQ (reference sequence). This chain's CDR3 is CASSLRREATQYF. The DNA of the CDR3 is TGTGCCAGCAGCTTGAGGAGGGAAGCGACCCAGTACTTC.

The CDR3 DNA is TGTGCCACCAGCAGAAGACTAGCGGGACAAGGGGGGTACGAGCAGTACTTC. Protein: CATSRRLAGQGGYEQYF. The chain uses TRBV15 and TRBJ2-7, with 11 bases identical to TRBD2. CDR3 length equals 17 residues. The V and J ends lost 2 bases and 4 bases, in that order; junction bases with no gene match: 10. The germline V gene encodes CDR1 LNHNV and CDR2 YYDKDF (reference sequence).

The CDR3, as DNA: TGTGCCAGCAGCCCCTCGAATCGGGACAGGGTAGAGGGCTACACCTTC. It encodes CASSPSNRDRVEGYTF. The chain links TRBV7-8 to TRBJ1-2, with 9 bases lining up with TRBD1. With 5 bases clipped from V and 8 bases from J, the junction kept 15 bases outside the gene matches. This CDR3 is built from 16 residues. The germline gives CDR1 SGHVS, CDR2 FQNEAQ. The full variable domain, its missing parts supplied by reference TRBV7-8 and TRBJ1-2, is GAGVSQSPRYKVAKRGQDVALRCDPISGHVSLFWYQQALGQGPEFLTYFQNEAQLDKSGLPSDRFFAERPEGSVSTLKIQRTQQEDSAVYLCASSPSNRDRVEGYTFGSGTRLTVV.

The chain is built from TRBV25-1 and TRBJ2-1, with 10 bases fitting TRBD2. CDR3 length equals 19 residues. The V and J ends lost 0 bases and 7 bases, in that order; junction bases with no gene match: 15. Germline-derived CDR1 and CDR2 are MGHDK and SYGVNS. CDR3 sequence: CASSEYALGAGGRKNEQFF. The CDR3 nucleotides are TGTGCCAGCAGTGAATATGCGTTGGGAGCGGGGGGGCGTAAAAATGAGCAGTTCTTC.

V gene TRBV6-5 combines with J gene TRBJ2-5; a possible D gene is TRBD2 (7 bases). The CDR3 is 15 residues long. The germline V and J ends were trimmed by 6 bases and 5 bases, with 19 bases remaining between them. Looked up from germline, CDR1 is MNHEY and CDR2 is SVGAGI. Here the CDR3 reads CASRKGLRGGETQYF. The CDR3 nucleotides read TGTGCCAGCAGAAAGGGCCTGAGGGGGGGGGAGACCCAGTACTTC.

The chain uses TRBV6-6 and TRBJ2-5; D is ambiguous. The CDR3 contains 14 residues. Germline-derived CDR1 and CDR2 are MNHNY and SVGAGI (reference sequence). V was shortened by 0 bases and J by 4 bases, with 9 bases between the two germline ends. The CDR3 region has the DNA TGTGCCAGCAGTTACTCGTCCGGTCTAGAGACCCAGTACTTC. The encoded protein is CASSYSSGLETQYF.

V gene TRBV4-1 combines with J gene TRBJ2-7; 11 bases map to TRBD2. The CDR3 length is 15 residues. V was pared by 4 bases and J by 0 bases, with 2 bases of the junction left unmatched. CDR1 is MGHRA and CDR2 is YSYEKL in the germline V gene. The CDR3 sequence is CASSPSGGSSYEQYF. CDR3 DNA sequence: TGCGCCAGCAGCCCTAGCGGGGGGAGCTCCTACGAGCAGTACTTC.

This clonotype occurred once. CDR3 protein: CASRSLTGGVETQYF. In DNA form, the CDR3 reads TGTGCCAGCCGGAGCCTTACAGGGGGCGTAGAGACCCAGTACTTC. The V gene is TRBV3-1, the J gene TRBJ2-5; 9 nucleotides line up with TRBD1. J gave up 4 bases and V 8 bases, and 11 bases lay outside the gene matches. The CDR3 spans 15 residues. Germline V CDR1 and CDR2: LGHDT, YNNKEL (reference sequence).

This chain connects TRBV12-3 or TRBV12-4 to TRBJ2-5, with TRBD2 matching over 15 bases. There are 16 residues in the CDR3. V was pared by 5 bases and J by 4 bases, with 5 bases of the junction left unmatched. CDR3 nucleotides: TGTGCCAGCAGTGGACTAGCGGGAGGGGGTCCAGAGACCCAGTACTTC. This translates into CASSGLAGGGPETQYF.

This clonotype was observed a few times. The chain has TRBV19 and TRBJ1-1; possible D gene TRBD1, 5 bases. The V and J ends lost 8 bases and 4 bases respectively, with 14 bases between them. Germline assignment: CDR1 LNHDA and CDR2 SQIVND (reference sequence). The CDR3 has 13 residues. The CDR3 region has the DNA TGTGCCAGTGGGTACGCAGGGCTCACTGAAGCTTTCTTT. Its protein is CASGYAGLTEAFF.

The genes are TRBV7-9 and TRBJ1-1, with 7 bases aligning to TRBD1. The V gene's germline CDR1 is SEHNR and CDR2 FQNEAQ (reference sequence). V was clipped by 5 bases and J by 0 bases; unmatched bases: 6. The CDR3 consists of 15 residues. The CDR3 here is CASSPPGQMNTEAFF. The CDR3 region has the DNA TGTGCCAGCAGCCCCCCGGGACAGATGAACACTGAAGCTTTCTTT.

This sequence joins TRBV12-3 or TRBV12-4 and TRBJ2-1; TRBD1 might be the D (6 bases). CDR3 length equals 12 residues. V lost 1 base and J 9 bases, leaving 7 bases between the germline ends. The CDR3 DNA sequence: TGTGCCAGCAGTTTAGTGGGGGCTGAGCAGTTCTTC. It yields the protein CASSLVGAEQFF.

This clonotype has a handful of counts. The chain joins TRBV7-8 to TRBJ2-5; D is undetermined. V was trimmed by 5 bases and J by 1 base, leaving 14 bases between them. Germline CDR1 SGHVS, CDR2 FQNEAQ. CDR3 length equals 15 residues. The CDR3 protein is CASSPHPIGQETQYF. The CDR3 DNA follows: TGTGCCAGCAGCCCCCATCCAATTGGCCAAGAGACCCAGTACTTC.

The chain carries TRBV12-3 or TRBV12-4 and TRBJ1-1, with D perhaps TRBD1 (5 bases). The CDR3 covers 16 residues. Deletions cut 3 bases from V and 5 bases from J, with 19 bases between. CDR3: CASSFRAGWSTTEAFF. Here the CDR3 DNA reads TGTGCCAGCAGTTTTAGGGCAGGGTGGTCCACTACTGAAGCTTTCTTT.

This chain connects TRBV27 to TRBJ1-1, with unresolved D. This CDR3 comprises 13 residues. Trimming shortened V by 2 bases and J by 6 bases, and 10 bases separated the two germline ends. Looked up from germline, CDR1 is MNHEY and CDR2 is SMNVEV (reference sequence). The CDR3 coding sequence is TGTGCCAGCAGTTTAGCGACCGGGTCTGAAGCTTTCTTT. It yields the protein CASSLATGSEAFF.

This clonotype has a handful of counts. V is TRBV12-3 or TRBV12-4 and J is TRBJ2-5, with unresolved D. V lost 3 bases and J lost 2, with 7 bases in between. The CDR3 spans 13 residues. Here the CDR3 DNA reads TGTGCCAGCAGTTTTGCGGAACAAGAGACCCAGTACTTC. This translates into CASSFAEQETQYF.

This CDR3 reads CASSGSWRETQYF. The CDR3 DNA sequence: TGTGCCAGCAGTGGCAGCTGGCGGGAGACCCAGTACTTC. The rearrangement joins TRBV12-3 or TRBV12-4 to TRBJ2-5, with D hard to call. V was pared by 5 bases and J by 5 bases, with 12 bases between. CDR3 length: 13 residues.

The DNA for the CDR3 is TGTGCCAGCAGTGTACTAGCGGGGGGGCCAGAGTCTGAGCAGTTCTTC. Protein product: CASSVLAGGPESEQFF. The chain has TRBV27 and TRBJ2-1; 13 bases are a match to TRBD2. The germline V gene has CDR1 MNHEY and CDR2 SMNVEV (reference sequence). This CDR3 contains 16 residues. V shed 5 bases, J shed 9 bases, and the junction held 10 bases outside the gene matches.

The chain has TRBV7-8 and TRBJ2-1; 10 nucleotides match TRBD2. There are 15 residues in the CDR3. Unmatched junction bases numbered 6, after V lost 5 bases and J lost 5 bases. Per germline, CDR1 SGHVS and CDR2 FQNEAQ. CDR3 loop: CASSDRTSGHNEQFF. The CDR3 DNA is TGTGCCAGCAGCGACCGGACTAGCGGCCACAATGAGCAGTTCTTC.

V usage is TRBV7-6 and J usage is TRBJ1-2; D is uncertain. The CDR3 runs to 11 residues. V dropped 5 bases and J dropped 6 bases, with 7 bases sitting between them. Germline values: CDR1 SGHVS, CDR2 FNYEAQ. CDR3 in DNA: TGTGCCAGCAGCAACAGTGATGGCTACACCTTC. Amino acids: CASSNSDGYTF.